One and the same sample provided the 30 T cell receptor beta chains below, sequenced in a study of T cell responses to AZD1222 COVID-19 vaccine. The method was immunoSEQ multiplex PCR; TCRdb's version includes in-frame clones alone and lacks a portion of them. Among about 110,000 clones listed, roughly 87% were seen once. Sequenced material: peripheral blood, taken on day 0 of AZD1222 vaccination. These receptor sequences come from an adult in good health.

V gene TRBV5-6 combines with J gene TRBJ1-4; weak D call: TRBD1 (5 bases). This CDR3 has 15 amino acids. V was pared by 1 base and J by 5 bases, with 12 bases between. The germline CDR1 and CDR2 sequences are SGHDT and YYEEEE. The CDR3 DNA is TGTGCCAGCAGCTTGAGTGGGACGGAAAATGAAAAACTGTTTTTT. This translates into CASSLSGTENEKLFF.

This clone was counted once. This rearrangement joins TRBV5-4 to TRBJ1-1; 7 bases map to TRBD1. The germline V gene has CDR1 SGHNT and CDR2 YYREEE (reference sequence). The CDR3 sequence is 13 residues long. V lost 4 bases and J lost 3; bases outside the gene matches: 3. The chain's CDR3 is CASSSDRDTEAFF. The CDR3 nucleotides are TGTGCCAGCAGCAGTGACAGGGACACTGAAGCTTTCTTT. Filled out from reference TRBV5-4 and TRBJ1-1, the complete variable domain reads ETGVTQSPTHLIKTRGQQVTLRCSSQSGHNTVSWYQQALGQGPQFIFQYYREEENGRGNFPPRFSGLQFPNYSSELNVNALELDDSALYLCASSSDRDTEAFFGQGTRLTVV.

The chain links TRBV7-2 to TRBJ2-7; D tentatively fits TRBD1 or TRBD2 (6 bases each). V lost 5 bases and J lost 6, with 11 bases in between. In germline, CDR1 is SGHTA, CDR2 FQGNSA. This CDR3 spans 12 amino acids. CDR3 coding DNA: TGTGCCAGCAGCCACGGGGGCGCCGAGCAGTACTTC. Protein: CASSHGGAEQYF.

This clone occurred a few times. The chain couples TRBV11-2 to TRBJ1-2, with a tentative D call TRBD1 (5 bases). V was trimmed by 5 bases and J by 7 bases, leaving 11 bases between them. Germline CDR1 is SGHAT and CDR2 is FQNNGV. CDR3 length: 12 residues. The CDR3 nucleotides read TGTGCCAGCAGCCGAAGGGGAGGTGGCTACACCTTC. This translates into CASSRRGGGYTF.

CDR3: CASTLKQGQPQHF. In DNA form, the CDR3 reads TGTGCCAGCACCCTAAAACAGGGACAGCCCCAGCATTTT. The chain links TRBV12-3 or TRBV12-4 to TRBJ1-5, with a possible D match to TRBD1 (6 bases). Between the trimmed V and J ends, which lost 7 bases and 7 bases, there was a span of 14 bases. This CDR3 is built from 13 residues.

Here the CDR3 reads CASSPTSGVEQFF. CDR3 sequence (DNA): TGTGCCAGCAGTCCGACTAGCGGGGTTGAGCAGTTCTTC. This chain uses TRBV6-5 with TRBJ2-1; 11 nucleotides match TRBD2. Germline assignment: CDR1 MNHEY and CDR2 SVGAGI. This CDR3 region has 13 residues. After removal of 5 bases from V and 9 bases from J, the junction contained 3 bases not matched to a gene.

This clone appeared a few times. The V gene is TRBV25-1, the J gene TRBJ2-2, with 10 bases fitting TRBD1. Looked up from germline, CDR1 is MGHDK and CDR2 is SYGVNS. The CDR3 spans 14 residues. With 6 bases clipped from V and 3 bases from J, the junction kept 1 base outside the gene matches. The CDR3 DNA reads as TGTGCCAGCAGCGGGACAGGGGACACCGGGGAGCTGTTTTTT. It is translated as CASSGTGDTGELFF.

V usage is TRBV18 and J usage is TRBJ2-4; either TRBD1 or TRBD2 may supply D (5 bases each). The CDR3 spans 14 residues. The germline V gene encodes CDR1 KGHSH and CDR2 LQKENI. Trimming stripped 6 bases from V and 3 bases from J, with 12 bases between. The CDR3 DNA reads TGTGCCAGCTCGGGACCAGTAGTCAAAAACATTCAGTACTTC. It is translated as CASSGPVVKNIQYF.

This clone has just a few counts. The chain recombines TRBV20-1 with TRBJ2-2; D is uncertain. Germline CDR1 is DFQATT and CDR2 is SNEGSKA (reference sequence). V lost 3 bases, J lost 6 bases, and 5 bases lay in between. The CDR3 length is 11 residues. The CDR3 bases are TGCAGTGCTAGTCGGTCCGGGGAGCTGTTTTTT. Amino acids: CSASRSGELFF.

The chain links TRBV5-6 to TRBJ1-5; 7 bases line up with TRBD1. Germline V CDR1 and CDR2: SGHDT, YYEEEE. The V segment lost 5 bases and the J segment 5 bases; nucleotides outside the gene matches: 7. This CDR3 spans 14 amino acids. This CDR3 is CASRNQGVDQPQHF. The CDR3 DNA reads as TGTGCCAGCAGGAACCAGGGGGTGGATCAGCCCCAGCATTTT.

The CDR3 reads CASSRRTGADTQYF. CDR3 bases: TGTGCCAGCAGCCGGCGGACAGGGGCAGATACGCAGTATTTT. The chain joins TRBV7-2 to TRBJ2-3; TRBD1 matches 9 bases. The CDR3 contains 14 residues. The V gene end was trimmed by 5 bases and the J gene end by 4 bases; junction bases not matched to a gene: 4. Germline V gene sequence: CDR1 SGHTA, CDR2 FQGNSA.

In this sample, this clone turned up a few times. The chain carries TRBV11-2 and TRBJ1-1; weak D call: TRBD1 (6 bases). Germline V gene data show CDR1 as SGHAT and CDR2 as FQNNGV. This CDR3 comprises 14 residues. V lost 4 bases and J lost 7, with 16 bases in between. This chain's CDR3 is CASSSRTGIDEAFF. CDR3 nucleotides: TGTGCCAGCAGCTCAAGAACAGGGATTGATGAAGCTTTCTTT.

The chain has TRBV5-6 and TRBJ2-7, with D possibly called TRBD1 or TRBD2 (5 bases each). V lost 4 bases and J 0 bases, leaving 11 bases between the germline ends. Germline V lookup: CDR1 SGHDT, CDR2 YYEEEE. The CDR3 totals 14 residues. The CDR3, as DNA: TGTGCCAGCAGCCAGTGGGACCTCTCCTACGAGCAGTACTTC. Translating gives CASSQWDLSYEQYF.

The rearrangement uses TRBV24-1 and TRBJ1-1; no definite D call. CDR1 KGHDR and CDR2 SFDVKD come from the germline V gene. V lost 3 bases and J 1 base, leaving 11 bases between the germline ends. This CDR3 contains 15 residues. The DNA of the CDR3 is TGTGCCACCAGTGATCTCCCTAACACGAACACTGAAGCTTTCTTT. This codes for CATSDLPNTNTEAFF.

The chain recombines TRBV7-2 with TRBJ2-7, with 12 bases aligning to TRBD1. Germline loops: CDR1 SGHTA, CDR2 FQGNSA. The V segment lost 7 bases and the J segment 5 bases; nucleotides outside the gene matches: 6. The CDR3 runs to 14 residues. CDR3 in DNA: TGTGCCAGCACGGGGACAGGGGGCTACAACGAGCAGTACTTC. It is translated as CASTGTGGYNEQYF.

The CDR3 reads CAWSKSGYGYTF. CDR3 nucleotide sequence: TGTGCCTGGAGTAAGTCAGGCTATGGCTACACCTTC. The V and J genes are TRBV30 and TRBJ1-2; D not resolved. The CDR3 sequence is 12 residues long. V was cut by 2 bases and J by 4 bases, with 8 bases left in between. CDR1 is GTSNPN and CDR2 is SVGIG in the germline V gene (reference sequence).

This clone was found once. The chain uses TRBV13 and TRBJ2-3; either TRBD1 or TRBD2 may supply D (5 bases each). CDR1 is PRHDT, CDR2 FYEKMQ, per germline (reference sequence). The CDR3 length is 16 residues. The ends were cut back, 6 bases at V and 5 bases at J, with 21 bases in the middle. CDR3 sequence: CASSRAPGRKVDTQYF. The CDR3 coding sequence is TGTGCCAGCAGTCGGGCCCCGGGACGGAAAGTAGATACGCAGTATTTT.

This sequence joins TRBV18 and TRBJ2-3, with D perhaps matching TRBD1 or TRBD2 (5 bases each). The germline gives CDR1 KGHSH, CDR2 LQKENI. The V gene lost 3 bases and the J gene lost 2 bases, with 12 bases spanning the gap. The CDR3 spans 15 residues. The CDR3 DNA is TGTGCCAGCTCACCGGGTTGGGACCTCACAGATACGCAGTATTTT. Translation: CASSPGWDLTDTQYF.

V usage is TRBV11-2 and J usage is TRBJ1-1; TRBD1 matches at 8 bases. The CDR3 contains 16 residues. V lost 3 bases to trimming and J lost 5 bases; unmatched junction nucleotides: 11. CDR1 is SGHAT and CDR2 is FQNNGV in the germline V gene. As DNA, the CDR3 is TGTGCCAGCAGCTTTACCCCAAGACAGGGGTCAACTGAAGCTTTCTTT. Translating gives CASSFTPRQGSTEAFF.

The chain carries TRBV7-2 and TRBJ2-5; no clear D. The CDR3 extends over 15 amino acids. V was shortened by 3 bases and J by 2 bases, with 13 bases between the two germline ends. Germline V gene sequence: CDR1 SGHTA, CDR2 FQGNSA. The CDR3 region has the DNA TGTGCCAGCAGCTTGTCACACCCCAAGCAAGAGACCCAGTACTTC. This gives the protein CASSLSHPKQETQYF.

This chain connects TRBV28 to TRBJ2-7; D gene ambiguous. The germline CDR1 and CDR2 sequences are MDHEN and SYDVKM. This CDR3 is built from 13 residues. Between the trimmed V and J ends, which lost 3 bases and 4 bases, there was a span of 10 bases. The CDR3 reads CASSFGPQYEQYF. CDR3 DNA: TGTGCCAGCAGTTTCGGGCCCCAGTACGAGCAGTACTTC.

A single count supports this clone. The rearrangement joins TRBV5-6 to TRBJ2-3, with D perhaps TRBD1 (7 bases). Trimming pared 0 bases from V and 0 bases from J, leaving 14 bases between. The germline V gene encodes CDR1 SGHDT and CDR2 YYEEEE. This CDR3 contains 17 residues. CDR3 coding DNA: TGTGCCAGCAGCTTGGATGCGGGGACAGAAAGCACAGATACGCAGTATTTT. Translation gives CASSLDAGTESTDTQYF.

This clone was picked up one time. This chain connects TRBV2 to TRBJ2-7; 10 positions agree with TRBD2. CDR3 length: 18 residues. The ends lost 4 bases at V and 4 bases at J; junction bases unmatched: 16. Germline assignment: CDR1 SNHLY and CDR2 FYNNEI. As DNA, the CDR3 is TGTGCCAGCAGTGTCGGAAGCGGGGGGGCCAGGTTTGCTTACGAGCAGTACTTC. Its translation is CASSVGSGGARFAYEQYF. Complete variable domain (other parts from reference TRBV2 and TRBJ2-7): EPEVTQTPSHQVTQMGQEVILRCVPISNHLYFYWYRQILGQKVEFLVSFYNNEISEKSEIFDDQFSVERPDGSNFTLKIRSTKLEDSAMYFCASSVGSGGARFAYEQYFGPGTRLTVT.

V usage is TRBV7-2 and J usage is TRBJ1-6; 7 bases match TRBD1. After removal of 5 bases from V and 7 bases from J, the junction contained 5 bases not matched to a gene. This CDR3 contains 14 residues. Germline V CDR1 and CDR2: SGHTA, FQGNSA. The CDR3 DNA follows: TGTGCCAGCAGCCGGGACAGCAAGAATTCACCCCTCCACTTT. Amino acid sequence: CASSRDSKNSPLHF.

The chain links TRBV4-2 to TRBJ1-3, with D perhaps TRBD1 (6 bases). CDR3 length: 15 residues. V lost 5 bases to trimming and J lost 0 bases, with 11 bases between them. Per germline, CDR1 LGHNA and CDR2 YNFKEQ. The CDR3 protein is CASSAPGHSGNTIYF. DNA for the CDR3: TGTGCCAGCAGCGCTCCGGGACACTCTGGAAACACCATATATTTT.

This chain links TRBV9 with TRBJ2-3; D not certain. CDR1 and CDR2 (germline): SGDLS, YYNGEE. CDR3 size: 14 residues. V shed 3 bases and J shed 2 bases, with 10 bases lying between them. The CDR3 loop is CASSAGDFTDTQYF. The CDR3 nucleotides read TGTGCCAGCAGCGCGGGCGATTTCACAGATACGCAGTATTTT.

V is TRBV7-9 and J is TRBJ2-1; 7 bases are a match to TRBD2. This CDR3 is built from 17 residues. Trimming at V came to 4 bases and at J to 8 bases, leaving 17 bases not matched to a gene. The germline V gene has CDR1 SEHNR and CDR2 FQNEAQ (reference sequence). CDR3 nucleotides: TGTGCCAGCAGCTCTGTTCGTAGGGGTTCACGGGGGGATGAGCAGTTCTTC. It translates to CASSSVRRGSRGDEQFF.

V and J are TRBV19 and TRBJ2-1, with 11 nucleotides matching TRBD2. The CDR3 has 17 residues. CDR1 is LNHDA and CDR2 is SQIVND in the germline V gene (reference sequence). V lost 6 bases, J lost 5 bases, and 12 bases stayed unmatched. The chain's CDR3 is CASSPSLIAGGHNEQFF. CDR3 sequence (DNA): TGTGCCAGTAGCCCCTCCCTTATAGCGGGGGGGCACAATGAGCAGTTCTTC.

This clone has more than one count but fewer than ten. The chain uses TRBV19 and TRBJ1-5; D remains unclear. CDR3 length: 16 residues. The germline CDR1 and CDR2 sequences are LNHDA and SQIVND (reference sequence). Deletions cut 11 bases from V and 1 base from J, with 21 bases between. CDR3 nucleotide sequence: TGTGCCCTTCCAATAGGTCAGGTCGAGAGCAATCAGCCCCAGCATTTT. It specifies CALPIGQVESNQPQHF.

V is TRBV6-2 or TRBV6-3 and J is TRBJ2-1; possible D gene TRBD1, 6 bases. The V and J ends lost 6 bases and 6 bases respectively, with 18 bases between them. This CDR3 contains 15 residues. Germline loops: CDR1 MNHEY, CDR2 SVGEGT. CDR3 sequence (DNA): TGTGCCAGCAGCGACCGCAGGGGTCCCTCCAATGAGCAGTTCTTC. It translates to CASSDRRGPSNEQFF.